A single sample gave rise to the 16 T cell receptor beta chains below, sequenced in a study of CD8 T cells in Susac syndrome (dated by TCRdb to about 2019). The library was prepared using the immunoSEQ multiplex PCR assay. RNA was extracted using the RNeasy kit, and roughly 0.45 to 1 ug of the RNA was reverse transcribed with random hexamers. Using fastp trimming at Q25 and MiXCR clonotype assembly, TCRdb reanalyzed the public sequencing data and kept in-frame beta chains. Rows are combined by CDR3 protein, so each entry shows the most common genes and DNA. Within this sample are 70,000 to 75,000 distinct CDR3 sequences, with 93% of them counted one time only. Less than 0.16% of the sample lies in the top ten. The sequencing sample was made of CD4+ T cells from PBMCs. The receptors originated from a human donor with Susac syndrome.

V gene TRBV12-5 combines with J gene TRBJ2-5; D may be TRBD2 (6 bases). Trimming removed 5 bases at V and 9 bases at J, with 13 bases between. The germline CDR1 and CDR2 sequences are LGHNT and FRNRAP. The CDR3 contains 12 residues. The CDR3 sequence is CASGPSGGAQYF. The CDR3 DNA follows: TGTGCTAGTGGTCCCTCCGGGGGAGCCCAGTACTTC.

This chain joins TRBV10-3 and TRBJ1-4; 10 nucleotides line up with TRBD1. This CDR3 has 15 residues. Trimming removed 2 bases from V and 5 bases from J; junction bases left unmatched: 2. Germline V gene lookup returns CDR1 ENHRY and CDR2 SYGVKD. For the CDR3, the DNA is TGTGCCATCAGTGAGCCGGGACAGGGGAATGAAAAACTGTTTTTT. The encoded protein is CAISEPGQGNEKLFF.

The rearrangement links TRBV6-5 to TRBJ1-2; 7 bases fit TRBD1. Germline lookup yields CDR1 MNHEY and CDR2 SVGAGI. J gave up 6 bases and V 6 bases, and 7 bases lay outside the gene matches. The CDR3 length is 13 residues. The CDR3: CASSRGGANGYTF. In DNA form, the CDR3 reads TGTGCCAGCAGCCGAGGGGGCGCAAATGGCTACACCTTC.

The chain joins TRBV11-2 to TRBJ2-1; possible D gene TRBD2, 5 bases. Trimming removed 1 base from V and 10 bases from J, with 14 bases in between. Germline CDR1 reads SGHAT; CDR2 reads FQNNGV. The CDR3 totals 14 residues. CDR3 nucleotides: TGTGCCAGCAGCTTAGCTTCCGGGGAGTTCGAGCAGTTCTTC. Its protein is CASSLASGEFEQFF.

The DNA of the CDR3 is TGTGCCAGCAGTTTATCCTGGACAGGCCTGGAGACCCAGTACTTC. As protein: CASSLSWTGLETQYF. The chain uses TRBV28 and TRBJ2-5, with 7 bases that match TRBD1. CDR1 and CDR2 (germline): MDHEN, SYDVKM. CDR3 length equals 15 residues. Trimming cost V 1 base and J 5 bases; bases outside gene matches: 7.

CDR3 protein: CASSQSPGGNGYTF. CDR3 nucleotide sequence: TGCGCCAGCAGTCAATCGCCAGGGGGAAATGGCTACACCTTC. The rearrangement joins TRBV23-1 to TRBJ1-2, with 7 bases identical to TRBD1. TRBV23-1 is designated an ORF whose function remains uncertain. The CDR3 sequence is 14 residues long. J gave up 6 bases and V 0 bases, and 4 bases lay outside the gene matches.

The chain couples TRBV21-1 to TRBJ1-3; TRBD1, the table's D call, was not compared with the DNA. TRBV21-1 is a pseudogene segment. The CDR3 length is 18 residues. The CDR3 DNA is TGTGCCAGCAGCAAAGTGTGGCTGGTGGGGGTCTCTGGAAACACCATATATTTT. It translates to CASSKVWLVGVSGNTIYF.

The rearrangement uses TRBV5-6 and TRBJ1-2; D is ambiguous. CDR3 length: 13 residues. Trimming took 0 bases from V and 4 from J, leaving 7 bases between them. Germline V gene sequence: CDR1 SGHDT, CDR2 YYEEEE. CDR3 sequence: CASSLGTRYGYTF. The CDR3 DNA reads as TGTGCCAGCAGCTTGGGGACCCGCTATGGCTACACCTTC. Drawing the rest from reference TRBV5-6 and TRBJ1-2, the complete variable domain is DAGVTQSPTHLIKTRGQQVTLRCSPKSGHDTVSWYQQALGQGPQFIFQYYEEEERQRGNFPDRFSGHQFPNYSSELNVNALLLGDSALYLCASSLGTRYGYTFGSGTRLTVV.

The gene calls are TRBV20-1 and TRBJ2-7; a possible D gene is TRBD1 (6 bases). Germline assignment: CDR1 DFQATT and CDR2 SNEGSKA (reference sequence). Trimming cost V 1 base and J 2 bases, with 9 bases left between them. This CDR3 has 13 amino acids. CDR3 amino acids: CSARGNRAYEQYF. The DNA of the CDR3 is TGCAGTGCTAGAGGTAACAGGGCCTACGAGCAGTACTTC.

This chain links TRBV6-2 or TRBV6-3 with TRBJ2-7, with 9 nucleotides matching TRBD1. Germline CDR1 reads MNHEY; CDR2 reads SVGEGT. V was clipped by 6 bases and J by 1 base; unmatched bases: 7. CDR3 length: 15 amino acids. The CDR3 nucleotides are TGTGCCAGCAGCAACCCCGGGACAGGGTCCTACGAGCAGTACTTC. It translates to CASSNPGTGSYEQYF.

The rearrangement links TRBV6-5 to TRBJ2-3, with TRBD2 matching over 7 bases. The CDR3 has 15 amino acids. CDR1 is MNHEY and CDR2 is SVGAGI in the germline V gene. V dropped 0 bases and J dropped 3; count of bases not matched to a gene: 3. This CDR3 is CASSYSRLATDTQYF. CDR3 in DNA: TGTGCCAGCAGTTACTCGAGACTAGCAACAGATACGCAGTATTTT.

This clonotype has only one observation. The V and J genes are TRBV20-1 and TRBJ1-5; D ambiguous. This CDR3 has 12 amino acids. Germline CDR1 DFQATT, CDR2 SNEGSKA (reference sequence). Deletions cut 6 bases from V and 2 bases from J, with 8 bases between. The CDR3 DNA reads as TGCAGTGCCCGGATGGGCAATCAGCCCCAGCATTTT. It is translated as CSARMGNQPQHF.

J is TRBJ2-5 and V is TRBV5-8, with no clear D. CDR3 length equals 14 residues. Trimming pared 2 bases from V and 5 bases from J, leaving 13 bases between. Per the germline V gene, CDR1 is SGHTS and CDR2 is YDEGEE. CDR3 region: CASSFDREVETQYF. In DNA form, the CDR3 reads TGTGCCAGCAGCTTTGACCGCGAAGTGGAGACCCAGTACTTC.

The chain carries TRBV9 and TRBJ2-5, with 8 nucleotides matching TRBD1. CDR1 and CDR2 (germline): SGDLS, YYNGEE. This CDR3 comprises 14 residues. V was clipped by 3 bases and J by 1 base; unmatched bases: 2. CDR3 bases: TGTGCCAGCAGCGGACAGGGGACCCAAGAGACCCAGTACTTC. Translation gives CASSGQGTQETQYF. Combining the CDR3 with reference TRBV9 and TRBJ2-5 gives the whole variable domain DSGVTQTPKHLITATGQRVTLRCSPRSGDLSVYWYQQSLDQGLQFLIQYYNGEERAKGNILERFSAQQFPDLHSELNLSSLELGDSALYFCASSGQGTQETQYFGPGTRLLVL.

CDR3 protein: CASSQGGQDPTYEQYF. CDR3 DNA: TGTGCCAGCAGCCAAGGGGGACAGGATCCAACCTACGAGCAGTACTTC. The J gene is TRBJ2-7, the V gene TRBV14; the match to TRBD1 covers 8 bases. Losses at the gene ends were 1 base for V and 2 bases for J; bases not matched to a gene: 7. This CDR3 comprises 16 residues. In germline, CDR1 is SGHDN, CDR2 FVKESK.

The chain carries TRBV28 and TRBJ2-3, with D perhaps being TRBD1 or TRBD2 (5 bases each). Germline values: CDR1 MDHEN, CDR2 SYDVKM. CDR3 length equals 15 residues. Trimming pared 3 bases from V and 4 bases from J, leaving 14 bases between. The CDR3 region has the DNA TGTGCCAGCAGTTTGGGGACCCTCCGCGCAGATACGCAGTATTTT. Amino acids: CASSLGTLRADTQYF. The full variable domain, rest sourced from reference TRBV28 and TRBJ2-3, is DVKVTQSSRYLVKRTGEKVFLECVQDMDHENMFWYRQDPGLGLRLIYFSYDVKMKEKGDIPEGYSVSREKKERFSLILESASTNQTSMYLCASSLGTLRADTQYFGPGTRLTVL.